This TCR beta chain was identified in a study of early T cells in non-severe SARS-CoV-2 infection. Study in general: The study sequenced bulk RNA from unsorted whole blood, with chains unpaired. Broader study findings: Clonotype matching in VDJdb favored anti-spike CD8 responses and did not capture private and CD4 specificities.

The sample holds many counts of this clonotype. No antigen is known for it. Individual cDNA molecules were tagged with unique molecular identifiers. TCRdb fed the 5' RACE reads into MiXCR, producing one record per CDR3 protein. The data hold tens of thousands of distinct CDR3 sequences, with less than 15% observed a single time. This CDR3 region has 16 residues. The V and J ends lost 4 bases and 3 bases respectively, with 13 bases between them. CDR1 is SGHAT, CDR2 FQNNGV, per germline. The sequenced sample consisted of whole blood. The sequence was collected from an adult who was a healthcare worker with PCR-confirmed SARS-CoV-2 infection or an uninfected control (not recorded which). The chain employs TRBV11-2 and TRBJ1-6; D uncertain. This chain's CDR3 is CASSSRQGFYNSPLHF. The CDR3 DNA is TGTGCCAGCAGCTCCCGCCAAGGATTCTATAATTCACCCCTCCACTTT.